Described below is a single T cell receptor (beta chain) sequence and its context. With 4 bases removed from V and 4 bases from J, the gap between germline ends came to 10 bases. The V gene's germline CDR1 is MNHEY and CDR2 SVGEGT. The CDR3 runs 13 residues. Assay: immunoSEQ multiplex PCR; the TCRdb copy retains only in-frame clones and omits some. The top ten clones hold approximately 16% of a sample with some 150,000 clones, 88% of them seen once. The sample comes from a study of T cell responses to AZD1222 COVID-19 vaccine. The clonotype was recovered from an adult in good health. The chain employs TRBV6-2 or TRBV6-3 and TRBJ1-2; D is perhaps TRBD1 (5 bases). Sequences were derived from peripheral blood, sampled on day 0 of AZD1222 vaccination. The CDR3 nucleotides are TGTGCCAGCAGTTTCGACAGCTTCTATGGCTACACCTTC. Encoded protein: CASSFDSFYGYTF.